Sequencing of this TCR beta chain was carried out in a study of T cell responses to AZD1222 COVID-19 vaccine. Study-level results: Most donors were white British, females outnumbered males, and clonal diversity was possibly underestimated. Spike-wide vaccine-associated CD4 TCRs dominated at 160-218 and 743-854. Vaccination with two AZD1222 doses was followed by a rise in Spike-specific TCR breadth and depth. Per reports, nearly half of all spike-specific TCRs target regions that are unmutated in variants.

A note on this clone: Its antigen is not known.

Clones were read by immunoSEQ multiplex PCR, and TCRdb kept only the in-frame ones, dropping some. The data contain around 150,000 clones, roughly 82% of them singletons. Sequenced here: peripheral blood, sampled on day 0 of AZD1222 vaccination. The receptor was isolated from an adult in good health.

The CDR3 coding sequence is TGCGCCAGCAGCGTCGAAACGGAATGGGCTGAAGCTTTCTTT. This translates into CASSVETEWAEAFF. The V and J genes are TRBV5-1 and TRBJ1-1; D ambiguous. This CDR3 comprises 14 residues. With 4 bases removed from V and 6 bases from J, the gap between germline ends came to 16 bases. Germline V gene lookup returns CDR1 SGHRS and CDR2 YFSETQ.